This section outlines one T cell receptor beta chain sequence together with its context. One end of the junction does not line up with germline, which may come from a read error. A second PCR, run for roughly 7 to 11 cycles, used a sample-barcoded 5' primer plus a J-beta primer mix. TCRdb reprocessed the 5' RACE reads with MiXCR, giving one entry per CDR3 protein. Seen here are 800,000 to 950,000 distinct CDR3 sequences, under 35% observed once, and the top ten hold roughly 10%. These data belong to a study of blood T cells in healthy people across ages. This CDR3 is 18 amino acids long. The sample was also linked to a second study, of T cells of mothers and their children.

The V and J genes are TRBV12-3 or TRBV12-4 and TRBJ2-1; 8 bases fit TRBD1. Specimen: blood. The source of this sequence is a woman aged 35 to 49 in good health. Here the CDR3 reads CASSLARWGTGGLNGQFF. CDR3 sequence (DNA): TGTGCCAGCAGTTTAGCGAGGTGGGGAACAGGGGGGCTAAATGGGCAGTTCTTC.